These T cell receptor beta chains were read from a single sample in a study of blood T cell repertoires in COVID-19. Generated by immunoSEQ multiplex PCR, the TCRdb table keeps only in-frame clones and is missing some. The table includes about 320,000 clones, about 82% detected once. Specimen: peripheral blood. The receptor set was obtained from a human donor in a cohort sampled during active COVID-19. CDR3s include the opening cysteine and the closing phenylalanine or tryptophan. A D gene is named only where the DNA matches it firmly. Clone size, where shown, is once, few, many, or a class for clones that have expanded.

>once|TRBV6-1|TRBD2|TRBJ2-1
CASSGGTSGIWNEQFF
TGTGCCAGCAGTGGCGGGACTAGCGGAATATGGAATGAGCAGTTCTTC
>-|TRBV7-3|-|TRBJ2-7
CASSPISRQAPYEQYF
TGTGCCAGCAGCCCGATCTCAAGACAGGCTCCCTACGAGCAGTACTTC
>-|TRBV18|-|TRBJ2-4
CASSQDKNGIQYF
TGTGCCAGCTCCCAGGACAAGAACGGCATTCAGTACTTC
>-|TRBV24-1|-|TRBJ2-2
CATSDTQGGAGSGELFF
TGTGCCACCAGTGACACCCAGGGGGGCGCGGGGTCCGGGGAGCTGTTTTTT
>-|TRBV25-1|TRBD1|TRBJ1-4
CASSRAWGTAGNEKLFF
TGTGCCAGCAGTCGAGCTTGGGGGACAGCTGGTAATGAAAAACTGTTTTTT
>once|TRBV7-8|-|TRBJ1-1
CASSPLHVRGAEAFF
TGTGCCAGCAGCCCCCTGCATGTCCGGGGGGCTGAAGCTTTCTTT
>-|TRBV5-1|TRBD1|TRBJ2-2
CASRRTGNTGELFF
TGCGCCAGCAGAAGGACAGGGAACACCGGGGAGCTGTTTTTT
>-|TRBV6-5|-|TRBJ1-5
CASSYSEGQPQHF
TGTGCCAGCAGTTACAGTGAGGGCCAGCCCCAGCATTTT
>-|TRBV6-6|TRBD1|TRBJ1-6
CASSRGPYSPLHF
TGTGCCAGCAGTAGGGGGCCGTATTCACCCCTCCACTTT
>-|TRBV5-1|-|TRBJ1-2
CASSLTPGDGYTF
TGCGCCAGCAGCTTGACGCCAGGGGATGGCTACACCTTC
>-|TRBV2|-|TRBJ1-2
CASTTGQGYGYTF
TGTGCCAGCACCACAGGCCAAGGTTATGGCTACACCTTC
>once|TRBV29-1|-|TRBJ2-1
CSVVVGRPGVVDEQFF
TGCAGCGTTGTCGTTGGGAGACCAGGCGTCGTGGATGAGCAGTTCTTC
>-|TRBV30|-|TRBJ2-3
CAWSPPTRGPDTQYF
TGTGCCTGGAGCCCCCCCACCCGTGGCCCAGATACGCAGTATTTT
>-|TRBV7-3|TRBD1|TRBJ1-6
CASSLTGSDSPLHF
TGTGCCAGCAGCTTGACAGGGTCGGATTCACCCCTCCACTTT
>-|TRBV5-5|-|TRBJ2-1
CASSDAGGEQFF
TGTGCCAGCAGCGACGCAGGTGGGGAGCAGTTCTTC
>-|TRBV19|-|TRBJ2-1
CASSPKDTFYYNEQFF
TGTGCCAGTAGTCCAAAGGACACTTTTTACTACAATGAGCAGTTCTTC
>-|TRBV30|-|TRBJ1-1
CAWSSQNTEAFF
TGTGCCTGGAGTTCCCAGAACACTGAAGCTTTCTTT
>-|TRBV19|TRBD1|TRBJ1-1
CASNISGTVMNTEAFF
TGTGCCAGTAATATATCCGGGACAGTCATGAACACTGAAGCTTTCTTT
>-|TRBV6-4|-|TRBJ2-2
CASSEASNGELFF
TGTGCCAGCAGTGAGGCTAGCAACGGGGAGCTGTTTTTT
>-|TRBV7-6|-|TRBJ1-1
CASSLSWEGRTEAFF
TGTGCCAGCAGCTTATCATGGGAGGGTAGGACTGAAGCTTTCTTT
>-|TRBV5-1|-|TRBJ1-3
CASSLVAGSGNTIYF
TGCGCCAGCAGCTTGGTCGCGGGGTCTGGAAACACCATATATTTT
>-|TRBV12-3/TRBV12-4|TRBD1|TRBJ1-1
CASYGTGLYEAFF
TGTGCCAGCTACGGGACAGGCCTATATGAAGCTTTCTTT
>-|TRBV4-1|TRBD2|TRBJ2-3
CASSLTRGSGASTDTQYF
TGCGCCAGCAGCCTCACCCGGGGGAGCGGGGCTAGCACAGATACGCAGTATTTT
>few|TRBV18|-|TRBJ2-1
CASSPPGQTYNEQFF
TGTGCCAGCTCACCGCCGGGACAAACCTACAATGAGCAGTTCTTC
>-|TRBV7-8|-|TRBJ2-6
CASSTMASGANVLTF
TGTGCCAGCAGCACCATGGCCTCTGGGGCCAACGTCCTGACTTTC
>-|TRBV5-1|-|TRBJ2-5
CASSRQATQETQYF
TGCGCCAGCAGTCGACAAGCTACCCAAGAGACCCAGTACTTC
>few|TRBV5-1|-|TRBJ2-2
CASSFGVNTGELFF
TGCGCCAGCAGCTTCGGGGTTAACACCGGGGAGCTGTTTTTT
>-|TRBV10-2|-|TRBJ1-5
CASSLSGKPQPQHF
TGCGCCAGCAGTTTATCAGGGAAGCCCCAGCCCCAGCATTTT
>few|TRBV7-6|TRBD2|TRBJ2-3
CASSLWQLGLATDTQYF
TGTGCCAGCAGCTTATGGCAATTAGGACTAGCGACAGATACGCAGTATTTT
>-|TRBV20-1|TRBD1|TRBJ1-2
CSATVRGGYTF
TGCAGTGCTACGGTCAGGGGGGGCTACACCTTC
>few|TRBV5-4|TRBD1|TRBJ2-3
CASSYPGQSDTQYF
TGTGCCAGCTCGTACCCGGGACAGTCGGATACGCAGTATTTT
>many|TRBV2|-|TRBJ1-2
CASSDFPANYGYTF
TGTGCCAGCAGTGATTTCCCAGCTAACTATGGCTACACCTTC
>-|TRBV30|-|TRBJ1-3
CAWRSGASGNTIYF
TGTGCCTGGAGGTCAGGGGCCTCTGGAAACACCATATATTTT
>once|TRBV4-1|-|TRBJ2-2
CASSRRVGRFGTGELFF
TGCGCCAGCAGCCGCCGAGTAGGGAGATTTGGCACCGGGGAGCTGTTTTTT
>-|TRBV11-3|TRBD1|TRBJ2-7
CASSRQGSDYEQYF
TGTGCCAGCAGCCGACAGGGGTCGGATTACGAGCAGTACTTC
>-|TRBV6-6|TRBD2|TRBJ2-2
CASSYSREGTGELFF
TGTGCCAGCAGTTACTCGAGGGAGGGCACCGGGGAGCTGTTTTTT
>-|TRBV5-4|TRBD2|TRBJ2-4
CASSLNQQRGENIQYF
TGTGCCAGCAGCTTGAACCAGCAGCGGGGGGAAAACATTCAGTACTTC
>-|TRBV5-5|-|TRBJ2-2
CASSGAPGYAGELFF
TGTGCCAGCAGCGGGGCACCTGGATACGCCGGGGAGCTGTTTTTT
>-|TRBV4-2|-|TRBJ2-1
CASSRGRVRDSSYNEQFF
TGTGCCAGCAGCCGTGGCAGGGTACGGGACTCCTCCTACAATGAGCAGTTCTTC
>-|TRBV18|-|TRBJ1-1
CASSRGGDTEAFF
TGTGCCAGCTCCCGGGGGGGGGACACTGAAGCTTTCTTT
>-|TRBV5-1|TRBD2|TRBJ2-4
CASSLWGLAGGLAKNIQYF
TGCGCCAGCAGCTTGTGGGGACTAGCGGGGGGATTAGCCAAAAACATTCAGTACTTC
>-|TRBV2|-|TRBJ2-3
CATPAVGGFTDTQYF
TGTGCCACACCGGCTGTTGGGGGCTTCACAGATACGCAGTATTTT
>-|TRBV19|-|TRBJ2-3
CASSIGYSTDTQYF
TGTGCCAGTAGTATAGGTTATTCCACAGATACGCAGTATTTT
>-|TRBV29-1|-|TRBJ2-7
CSVRLDSYEQYF
TGCAGCGTTCGCTTAGATTCCTACGAGCAGTACTTC
>-|TRBV5-6|-|TRBJ1-3
CASSLGLTRSGNTIYF
TGTGCCAGCAGCCTGGGACTGACCCGCTCTGGAAACACCATATATTTT
>-|TRBV10-3|-|TRBJ1-1
CAISPRDYTEAFF
TGTGCCATCAGTCCTCGGGACTACACTGAAGCTTTCTTT
>-|TRBV5-1|-|TRBJ1-1
CASSLEGLLENTEAFF
TGCGCCAGCAGCTTGGAGGGACTGTTAGAGAACACTGAAGCTTTCTTT
>-|TRBV10-3|-|TRBJ1-2
CAISREVEEGYTF
TGTGCCATCAGTCGGGAGGTGGAGGAAGGCTACACCTTC
>-|TRBV7-2|-|TRBJ2-3
CASSPRRSEADTQYF
TGTGCCAGCAGCCCCCGCCGTAGCGAGGCAGATACGCAGTATTTT
>once|TRBV25-1|-|TRBJ2-4
CASSGSPDIKNIQYF
TGTGCCAGCAGTGGGTCCCCGGACATCAAAAACATTCAGTACTTC
>-|TRBV27|TRBD2|TRBJ2-2
CASSFRPAGGRLGELFF
TGTGCCAGCAGTTTCCGTCCAGCGGGGGGGCGTCTCGGGGAGCTGTTTTTT
>-|TRBV5-8|-|TRBJ1-5
CASSRTGSNQPQHF
TGTGCCAGCAGCCGAACAGGTTCCAATCAGCCCCAGCATTTT
>-|TRBV21-1|-|TRBJ1-1
CASSKPLRDKWGTEAFF
TGTGCCAGCAGCAAACCTCTAAGGGACAAATGGGGCACTGAAGCTTTCTTT
>-|TRBV4-1|TRBD1|TRBJ1-2
CASSEVIQGREYGYTF
TGCGCCAGCAGCGAAGTAATACAGGGGAGAGAATATGGCTACACCTTC
>once|TRBV5-1|TRBD1|TRBJ1-1
CASSLGRGVTEAFF
TGCGCCAGCAGCTTGGGCAGGGGGGTCACTGAAGCTTTCTTT
>-|TRBV20-1|-|TRBJ1-6
CSASAGNGYNSPLHF
TGCAGTGCTAGTGCCGGGAATGGCTATAATTCACCCCTCCACTTT
>once|TRBV7-9|-|TRBJ1-1
CASSLTPGVAWF
TGTGCCAGCAGCTTAACGCCAGGGGTTGCATGGTTT
>-|TRBV7-2|TRBD2|TRBJ2-7
CASSLELAGAGEQYF
TGTGCCAGCAGCTTAGAACTAGCGGGGGCGGGGGAGCAGTACTTC
>-|TRBV29-1|-|TRBJ1-2
CSTKTPSPGGYTF
TGCAGCACAAAGACTCCCTCCCCGGGAGGCTACACCTTC